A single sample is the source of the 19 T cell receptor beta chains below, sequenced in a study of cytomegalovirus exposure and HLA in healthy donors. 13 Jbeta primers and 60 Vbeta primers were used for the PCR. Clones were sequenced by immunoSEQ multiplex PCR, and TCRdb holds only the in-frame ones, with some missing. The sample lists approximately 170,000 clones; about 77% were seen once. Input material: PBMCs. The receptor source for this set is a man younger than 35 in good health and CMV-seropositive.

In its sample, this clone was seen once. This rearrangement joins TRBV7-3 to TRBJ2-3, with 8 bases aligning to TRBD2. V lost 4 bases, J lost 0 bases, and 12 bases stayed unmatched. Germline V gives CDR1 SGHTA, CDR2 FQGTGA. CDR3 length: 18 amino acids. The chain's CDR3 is CASSSWGLVGGSTDTQYF. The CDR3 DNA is TGTGCCAGCAGCTCATGGGGACTAGTGGGGGGGAGCACAGATACGCAGTATTTT.

The CDR3 region has the DNA TGTGCCAGCAGCTTAATCGGGGGGCCCCAGGGCACTGAAGCTTTCTTT. Translation: CASSLIGGPQGTEAFF. The chain links TRBV11-2 to TRBJ1-1, with a possible D match to TRBD1 (6 bases). The CDR3 is 16 residues long. Trimming took 2 bases from V and 4 from J, leaving 17 bases between them. Germline CDR1 SGHAT, CDR2 FQNNGV.

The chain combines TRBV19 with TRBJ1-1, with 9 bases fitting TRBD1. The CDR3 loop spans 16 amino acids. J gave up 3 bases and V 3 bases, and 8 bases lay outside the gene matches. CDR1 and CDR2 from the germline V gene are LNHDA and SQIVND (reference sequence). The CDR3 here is CASSIGTGSFDTEAFF. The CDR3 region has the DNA TGTGCCAGTAGTATCGGGACAGGGTCGTTTGACACTGAAGCTTTCTTT.

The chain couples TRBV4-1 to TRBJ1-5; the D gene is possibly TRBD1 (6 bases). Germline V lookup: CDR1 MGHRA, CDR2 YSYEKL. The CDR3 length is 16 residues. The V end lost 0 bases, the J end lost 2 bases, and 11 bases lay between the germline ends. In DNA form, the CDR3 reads TGCGCCAGCAGCCAAGACGGGGGGCTGGGCAATCAGCCCCAGCATTTT. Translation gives CASSQDGGLGNQPQHF.

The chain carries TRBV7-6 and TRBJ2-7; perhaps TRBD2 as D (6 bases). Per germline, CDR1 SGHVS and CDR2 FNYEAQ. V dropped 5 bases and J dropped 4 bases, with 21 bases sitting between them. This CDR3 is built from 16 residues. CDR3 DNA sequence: TGTGCCAGCAGCCTCTTAGCGGAGGGCGGACATTACGAGCAGTACTTC. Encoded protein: CASSLLAEGGHYEQYF. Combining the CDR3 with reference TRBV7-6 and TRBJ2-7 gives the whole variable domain GAGVSQSPRYKVTKRGQDVALRCDPISGHVSLYWYRQALGQGPEFLTYFNYEAQQDKSGLPNDRFSAERPEGSISTLTIQRTEQRDSAMYRCASSLLAEGGHYEQYFGPGTRLTVT.

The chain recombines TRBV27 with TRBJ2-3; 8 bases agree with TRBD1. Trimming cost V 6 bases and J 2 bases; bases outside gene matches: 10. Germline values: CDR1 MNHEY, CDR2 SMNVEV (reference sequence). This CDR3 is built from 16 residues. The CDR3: CASRLGTGIITDTQYF. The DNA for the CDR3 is TGTGCCAGCAGACTAGGGACAGGAATCATCACAGATACGCAGTATTTT.

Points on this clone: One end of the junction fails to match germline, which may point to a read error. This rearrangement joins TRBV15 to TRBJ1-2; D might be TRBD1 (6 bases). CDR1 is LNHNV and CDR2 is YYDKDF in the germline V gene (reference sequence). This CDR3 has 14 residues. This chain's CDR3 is CATSATFSVGQMAF. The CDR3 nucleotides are TGTGCCACCAGCGCGACTTTCTCAGTAGGACAGATGGCCTTC.

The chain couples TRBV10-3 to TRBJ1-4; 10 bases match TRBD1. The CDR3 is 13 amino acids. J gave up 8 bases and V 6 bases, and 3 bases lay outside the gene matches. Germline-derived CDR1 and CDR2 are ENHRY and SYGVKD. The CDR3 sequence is CAIRGQGEEKLFF. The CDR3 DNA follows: TGTGCCATCAGAGGACAGGGGGAGGAAAAACTGTTTTTT.

The CDR3 nucleotides are TGTGCCTGGAGTGATAGGCTAGCGAGCTCCTACGAGCAGTACTTC. Its protein product is CAWSDRLASSYEQYF. The V and J genes are TRBV30 and TRBJ2-7, with a weak D call TRBD2 (6 bases). Germline V gene sequence: CDR1 GTSNPN, CDR2 SVGIG (reference sequence). CDR3 length: 15 residues. Trimming left V 1 base short and J 0 bases short, with 13 bases between. Based on the CDR3 plus reference TRBV30 and TRBJ2-7, the full variable domain is SQTIHQWPATLVQPVGSPLSLECTVEGTSNPNLYWYRQAAGRGLQLLFYSVGIGQISSEVPQNLSASRPQDRQFILSSKKLLLSDSGFYLCAWSDRLASSYEQYFGPGTRLTVT.

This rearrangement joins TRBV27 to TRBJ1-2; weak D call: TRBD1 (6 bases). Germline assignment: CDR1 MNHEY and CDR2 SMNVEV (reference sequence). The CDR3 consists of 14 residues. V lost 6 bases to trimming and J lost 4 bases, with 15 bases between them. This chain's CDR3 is CASRGGGTGYGYTF. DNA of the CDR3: TGTGCCAGCAGGGGAGGGGGTACAGGCTATGGCTACACCTTC.

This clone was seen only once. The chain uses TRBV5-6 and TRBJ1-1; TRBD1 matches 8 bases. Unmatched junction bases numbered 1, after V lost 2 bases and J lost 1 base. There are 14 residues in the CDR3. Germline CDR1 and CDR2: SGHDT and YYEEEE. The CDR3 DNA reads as TGTGCCAGCAGCTTCGGACAGGGGAACACTGAAGCTTTCTTT. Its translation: CASSFGQGNTEAFF.

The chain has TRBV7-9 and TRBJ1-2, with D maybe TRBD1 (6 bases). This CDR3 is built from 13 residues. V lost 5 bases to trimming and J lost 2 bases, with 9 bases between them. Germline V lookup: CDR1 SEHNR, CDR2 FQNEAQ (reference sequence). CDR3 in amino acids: CASSQTGNYGYTF. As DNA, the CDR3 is TGTGCCAGCAGCCAAACAGGGAACTATGGCTACACCTTC. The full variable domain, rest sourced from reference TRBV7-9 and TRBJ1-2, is DTGVSQNPRHKITKRGQNVTFRCDPISEHNRLYWYRQTLGQGPEFLTYFQNEAQLEKSRLLSDRFSAERPKGSFSTLEIQRTEQGDSAMYLCASSQTGNYGYTFGSGTRLTVV.

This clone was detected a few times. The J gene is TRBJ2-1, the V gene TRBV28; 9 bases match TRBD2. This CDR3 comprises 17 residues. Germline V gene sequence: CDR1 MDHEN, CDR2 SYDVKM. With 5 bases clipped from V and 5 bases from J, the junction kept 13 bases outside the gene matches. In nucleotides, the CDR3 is TGTGCCAGCAGTCCCAACCCGTTCGGGACTAGCCACAATGAGCAGTTCTTC. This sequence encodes CASSPNPFGTSHNEQFF.

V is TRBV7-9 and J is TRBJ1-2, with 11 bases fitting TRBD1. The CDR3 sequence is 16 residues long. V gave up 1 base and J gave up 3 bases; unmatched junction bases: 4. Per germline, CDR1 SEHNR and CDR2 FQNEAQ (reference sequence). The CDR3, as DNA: TGTGCCAGCAGCTTAGTCGGACAGGGGGCGGACTATGGCTACACCTTC. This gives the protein CASSLVGQGADYGYTF.

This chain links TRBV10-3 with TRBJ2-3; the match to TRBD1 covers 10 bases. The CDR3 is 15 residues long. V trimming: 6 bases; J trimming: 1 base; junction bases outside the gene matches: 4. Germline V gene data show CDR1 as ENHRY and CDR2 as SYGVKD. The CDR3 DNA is TGTGCCATCAGGGCCGGGACAGGGGGCACAGATACGCAGTATTTT. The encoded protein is CAIRAGTGGTDTQYF.

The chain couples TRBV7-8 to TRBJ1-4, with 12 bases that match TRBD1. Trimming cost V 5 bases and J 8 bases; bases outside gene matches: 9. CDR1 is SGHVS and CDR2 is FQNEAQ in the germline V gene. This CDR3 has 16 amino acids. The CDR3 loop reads CASSKHTGTGGEKLFF. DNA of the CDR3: TGTGCCAGCAGCAAACACACCGGGACAGGGGGCGAAAAACTGTTTTTT.

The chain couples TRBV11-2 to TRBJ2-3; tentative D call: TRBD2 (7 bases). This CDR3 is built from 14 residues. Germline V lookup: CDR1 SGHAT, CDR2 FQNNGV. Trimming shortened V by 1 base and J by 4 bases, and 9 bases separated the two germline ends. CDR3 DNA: TGTGCCAGCAGCTTAGTAGGGGGGGCAGATACGCAGTATTTT. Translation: CASSLVGGADTQYF.

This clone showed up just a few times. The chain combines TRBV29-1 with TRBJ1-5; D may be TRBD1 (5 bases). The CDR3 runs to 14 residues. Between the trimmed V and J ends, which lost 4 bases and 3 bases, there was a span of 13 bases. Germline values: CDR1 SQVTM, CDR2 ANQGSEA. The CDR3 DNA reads TGCAGCGTTGTATTCCAGGGTCCCAATCAGCCCCAGCATTTT. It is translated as CSVVFQGPNQPQHF.

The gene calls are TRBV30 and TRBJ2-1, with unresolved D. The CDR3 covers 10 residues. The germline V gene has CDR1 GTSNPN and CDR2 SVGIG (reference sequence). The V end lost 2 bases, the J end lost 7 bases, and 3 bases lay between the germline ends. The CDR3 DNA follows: TGTGCCTGGAGTTCAAATGAGCAGTTCTTC. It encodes CAWSSNEQFF.